This is a list of T cell receptor beta chains from one sample in a study of blood T cell repertoires in COVID-19. Assay used: immunoSEQ multiplex PCR; TCRdb lists only in-frame clones, some missing. The table lists some 80,000 clones, 84% of them singletons. Input material: peripheral blood. The receptors stem from a man aged 50 to 60 with acute or convalescent COVID-19. The CDR3 runs from the conserved cysteine through the conserved F or W. Each record gives: D gene, J gene, V gene, CDR3 DNA, CDR3 protein. D genes are given only for firm matches.

D gene: -
J gene: TRBJ1-2
V gene: TRBV5-1
CDR3 DNA: TGCGCCAGCAGCCTGGGCCAGTTCTATGGCTACACCTTC
CDR3 protein: CASSLGQFYGYTF

D gene: -
J gene: TRBJ1-4
V gene: TRBV19
CDR3 DNA: TGTGCCAGTAGTATAAGAGGAAGGTACCCAACTAATGAAAAACTGTTTTTT
CDR3 protein: CASSIRGRYPTNEKLFF

D gene: -
J gene: TRBJ2-1
V gene: TRBV2
CDR3 DNA: TGTGCCAGCAGTGATTGGCTAGCAAGGTTCTTC
CDR3 protein: CASSDWLARFF

D gene: -
J gene: TRBJ2-1
V gene: TRBV7-2
CDR3 DNA: TGTGCCAGCAGCTTAGGGCATCGTGAACCCTACAATGAGCAGTTCTTC
CDR3 protein: CASSLGHREPYNEQFF

D gene: -
J gene: TRBJ1-2
V gene: TRBV7-2
CDR3 DNA: TGTGCCAGCAGCCCTGACACAGCTAACTATGGCTACACCTTC
CDR3 protein: CASSPDTANYGYTF

D gene: -
J gene: TRBJ2-7
V gene: TRBV18
CDR3 DNA: TGTGCCAGCTCACCCCGGGACTCTTCAGAGCAGTACTTC
CDR3 protein: CASSPRDSSEQYF

D gene: -
J gene: TRBJ2-3
V gene: TRBV5-4
CDR3 DNA: TGTGCCAGCAGCCGACAGGATCTGCGTGTAGATACGCAGTATTTT
CDR3 protein: CASSRQDLRVDTQYF

D gene: -
J gene: TRBJ1-2
V gene: TRBV2
CDR3 DNA: TGTGCCAGCAGTGCCGCAGCGCGTGGCTACACCTTC
CDR3 protein: CASSAAARGYTF

D gene: -
J gene: TRBJ1-2
V gene: TRBV12-3/TRBV12-4
CDR3 DNA: TGTGCCAGCAGTTTCATGTCTGGCTACACCTTC
CDR3 protein: CASSFMSGYTF

D gene: TRBD2
J gene: TRBJ2-3
V gene: TRBV5-1
CDR3 DNA: TGCGCCAGCAGCTTCGTTAGCGGGAGCGGTGATACGCAGTATTTT
CDR3 protein: CASSFVSGSGDTQYF

D gene: -
J gene: TRBJ2-3
V gene: TRBV7-2
CDR3 DNA: TGTGCCAGCAGCTTGTTAGCGTTCTCGGGAGATACGCAGTATTTT
CDR3 protein: CASSLLAFSGDTQYF